A selection of T cell receptor beta chains follows, all from one sample in a study of shared clonotypes between healthy human individuals. Only in-frame clones appear in the TCRdb table, and some are missing; sequencing was by immunoSEQ multiplex PCR. The data show over 850,000 clones, 75% to 80% seen once. Sequences were obtained from memory CD4+ T cells from PBMCs. The receptor source for this set is a man aged 18 to 30 in good health. Some clones in this sample may be carry-over from other donors' samples. The CDR3 runs from the conserved cysteine through the conserved F or W. The D gene is left open where the match is weak. Clone size is shown for a subset of rows, as once, few, many or a class of expanded clone.

d_call	v_call	clone_size	j_call	cdr3_aa	cdr3_nt
NA	TRBV28	NA	TRBJ1-5	CASSLGVRVDQPQHF	TGTGCCAGCAGTTTGGGTGTCAGGGTGGATCAGCCCCAGCATTTT
TRBD2	TRBV14	NA	TRBJ2-7	CASSQDVVPGLAVSYEQYF	TGTGCCAGCAGCCAAGACGTAGTGCCGGGACTAGCGGTTTCCTACGAGCAGTACTTC
NA	TRBV5-1	NA	TRBJ2-7	CASSFSPTSSYEQYF	TGCGCCAGCAGCTTTTCGCCCACGAGCTCCTACGAGCAGTACTTC
NA	TRBV5-5	NA	TRBJ1-1	CASRVRGAGSGTEAFF	TGTGCCAGCAGGGTTAGAGGGGCGGGGTCGGGGACTGAAGCTTTCTTT
NA	TRBV6-1	NA	TRBJ2-7	CASSVMTGPNYEQYF	TGTGCCAGCAGTGTTATGACCGGGCCGAACTACGAGCAGTACTTC
TRBD1	TRBV7-3	NA	TRBJ1-5	CASSLTGGTPQHF	TGTGCCAGCAGCTTGACAGGGGGGACGCCCCAGCATTTT
NA	TRBV30	NA	TRBJ2-1	CAWSVLRVQFF	TGTGCCTGGAGTGTACTTCGGGTTCAGTTCTTC
NA	TRBV10-2	NA	TRBJ1-4	CASSDRGYNEKLFF	TGCGCCAGCAGTGACAGAGGCTATAATGAAAAACTGTTTTTT
TRBD1	TRBV27	NA	TRBJ1-4	CASSSWTGGIQKLFF	TGTGCCAGCAGTTCCTGGACAGGGGGAATTCAAAAACTGTTTTTT
TRBD2	TRBV4-2	NA	TRBJ2-1	CASSTTSGLYNEQFF	TGTGCCAGCAGTACTACTAGCGGCCTGTACAATGAGCAGTTCTTC
NA	TRBV18	NA	TRBJ2-7	CASSPVAGRAPGSYEQYF	TGTGCCAGCTCACCAGTCGCAGGGCGCGCACCCGGCTCCTACGAGCAGTACTTC
NA	TRBV25-1	NA	TRBJ1-1	CASSDPGAGNTEAFF	TGTGCCAGCAGTGACCCGGGGGCAGGGAACACTGAAGCTTTCTTT
TRBD1	TRBV29-1	NA	TRBJ2-7	CSVRQGGSYEQYF	TGCAGCGTTAGACAGGGGGGAAGCTACGAGCAGTACTTC
TRBD1	TRBV4-3	NA	TRBJ1-1	CASSQDGRGRSMNTEAFF	TGCGCCAGCAGCCAAGATGGGAGGGGGCGGTCAATGAACACTGAAGCTTTCTTT
TRBD1	TRBV5-1	NA	TRBJ1-1	CASSLGQGAPEAFF	TGCGCCAGCAGCTTGGGACAGGGGGCTCCTGAAGCTTTCTTT
TRBD1	TRBV28	NA	TRBJ2-2	CASSISRDRGTGELFF	TGTGCCAGCAGCATATCCCGGGACAGGGGTACCGGGGAGCTGTTTTTT
NA	TRBV28	NA	TRBJ2-7	CASSRPSQTYEQYF	TGTGCCAGCAGCCGACCTAGTCAAACCTACGAGCAGTACTTC
TRBD1	TRBV28	NA	TRBJ1-1	CASSPRTGWNTEAFF	TGTGCCAGCAGTCCCCGGACAGGGTGGAACACTGAAGCTTTCTTT
NA	TRBV2	once	TRBJ1-1	CASRPQGAVGGGAFF	TGTGCCAGCAGGCCCCAAGGCGCGGTCGGGGGTGGGGCTTTCTTT
TRBD2	TRBV5-6	NA	TRBJ2-7	CASSLGLAGVSEQYF	TGTGCCAGCAGCCTCGGACTAGCGGGAGTGAGCGAGCAGTACTTC
NA	TRBV19	once	TRBJ1-2	CASNPPGPADGYTF	TGTGCCAGTAACCCACCGGGGCCAGCTGATGGCTACACCTTC
NA	TRBV14	NA	TRBJ2-1	CASSQDEWRAEQFF	TGTGCCAGCAGCCAAGATGAGTGGCGGGCGGAGCAGTTCTTC
NA	TRBV4-3	NA	TRBJ1-3	CASSQEQTRDGNTIYF	TGCGCCAGCAGCCAAGAACAGACTCGTGATGGAAACACCATATATTTT
NA	TRBV7-8	NA	TRBJ2-4	CASSPGLGTLAKNIQYF	TGTGCCAGCAGTCCGGGACTGGGGACTTTAGCCAAAAACATTCAGTACTTC
NA	TRBV19	NA	TRBJ2-6	CASIGTSGANVLTF	TGTGCCAGTATTGGGACCTCTGGGGCCAACGTCCTGACTTTC
NA	TRBV7-2	NA	TRBJ2-1	CASSLAHRYNEQFF	TGTGCCAGCAGCTTAGCGCATAGGTACAATGAGCAGTTCTTC
NA	TRBV7-3	NA	TRBJ2-2	CASSLAPVVGELFF	TGTGCCAGCAGCTTAGCCCCGGTCGTAGGGGAGCTGTTTTTT
NA	TRBV4-1	NA	TRBJ2-2	CASSRQETGGELFF	TGCGCCAGCAGCCGACAGGAAACGGGCGGGGAGCTGTTTTTT
NA	TRBV5-4	few	TRBJ2-7	CASSFRGASYEQYF	TGTGCCAGCAGCTTTAGAGGGGCCTCCTACGAGCAGTACTTC
TRBD2	TRBV11-2	NA	TRBJ2-3	CASSPLAGFSTDTQYF	TGTGCCAGCAGCCCTCTAGCGGGGTTTAGCACAGATACGCAGTATTTT
NA	TRBV9	NA	TRBJ2-5	CASSVPMEPGETQYF	TGTGCCAGCAGCGTGCCAATGGAGCCGGGGGAGACCCAGTACTTC
TRBD1	TRBV27	NA	TRBJ1-3	CASSLGLGTDTIYF	TGTGCCAGCAGTTTAGGGTTGGGGACAGACACCATATATTTT
TRBD1	TRBV2	NA	TRBJ1-1	CASRDSNTEAFF	TGTGCCAGCCGGGACAGTAACACTGAAGCTTTCTTT
TRBD1	TRBV5-5	NA	TRBJ1-4	CASSPNGQDNEKLFF	TGTGCCAGCAGCCCGAACGGACAGGATAATGAAAAACTGTTTTTT
NA	TRBV28	NA	TRBJ2-3	CASPPRAGETTDTQYF	TGTGCCAGCCCCCCCCGAGCAGGGGAAACCACAGATACGCAGTATTTT
NA	TRBV5-1	NA	TRBJ2-1	CASSLDRRNNEQFF	TGCGCCAGCAGCTTGGACAGGAGAAACAATGAGCAGTTCTTC
NA	TRBV4-3	NA	TRBJ1-3	CASSRLASSGNTIYF	TGCGCCAGCAGCCGGCTTGCGTCCTCCGGAAACACCATATATTTT
NA	TRBV28	NA	TRBJ1-2	CASSLSAGNLFYGYTF	TGTGCCAGCAGTTTATCAGCAGGGAATCTATTCTATGGCTACACCTTC
TRBD2	TRBV27	NA	TRBJ2-1	CASSLLGRGAYNEQFF	TGTGCCAGCAGTTTATTAGGGCGGGGGGCTTACAATGAGCAGTTCTTC
NA	TRBV5-6	NA	TRBJ2-7	CASSLFSATSYEQYF	TGTGCCAGCAGCTTGTTCTCCGCAACCTCCTACGAGCAGTACTTC
NA	TRBV2	NA	TRBJ2-1	CASSQAPGNEQFF	TGTGCCAGCAGCCAAGCACCGGGCAATGAGCAGTTCTTC
NA	TRBV5-1	once	TRBJ2-1	CASSSLVAGKDYNEQFF	TGCGCCAGCAGCTCCCTGGTGGCGGGGAAAGACTACAATGAGCAGTTCTTC
NA	TRBV27	NA	TRBJ1-5	CASKDLGRGNQPQHF	TGTGCCAGCAAAGACTTAGGGAGAGGCAATCAGCCCCAGCATTTT
TRBD2	TRBV14	NA	TRBJ2-7	CASSQGYLWEGTYEQYF	TGTGCCAGCAGCCAAGGGTATTTGTGGGAGGGAACCTACGAGCAGTACTTC
NA	TRBV29-1	NA	TRBJ2-1	CSGKQGNEQFF	TGCAGCGGAAAACAGGGAAATGAGCAGTTCTTC